The 12 T cell receptor beta chains presented below share a single source sample, sequenced in a study of cytomegalovirus exposure and HLA in healthy donors. Sequencing used immunoSEQ multiplex PCR; TCRdb keeps in-frame clones, though not all of them. The sample has approximately 76,000 clones, approximately 95% seen once; the top ten hold approximately 3.3%. The sequenced sample was PBMCs. These receptors originate from a woman between 18 and 30 years old in good health and CMV-seropositive.

This chain connects TRBV7-8 to TRBJ2-7, with 7 bases lining up with TRBD1. V lost 5 bases to trimming and J lost 2 bases; unmatched junction nucleotides: 6. Germline V gene sequence: CDR1 SGHVS, CDR2 FQNEAQ. CDR3 size: 14 residues. Written as DNA, the CDR3 is TGTGCCAGCAGCAAAACCGGGACAGCCTACGAGCAGTACTTC. It encodes CASSKTGTAYEQYF.

This chain uses TRBV28 with TRBJ2-4; the match to TRBD2 covers 7 bases. CDR3 length: 17 amino acids. The V and J ends lost 2 bases and 3 bases, in that order; junction bases with no gene match: 10. The germline CDR1 and CDR2 sequences are MDHEN and SYDVKM. CDR3 region: CASSLIGGSSGKNIQYF. CDR3 DNA sequence: TGTGCCAGCAGTTTAATCGGCGGGAGTTCGGGCAAAAACATTCAGTACTTC.

V is TRBV6-5 and J is TRBJ1-4; D remains ambiguous. Germline V gene lookup returns CDR1 MNHEY and CDR2 SVGAGI. Trimming removed 3 bases from V and 1 base from J, with 12 bases in between. This CDR3 contains 16 residues. The CDR3 coding sequence is TGTGCCAGCAGTTATAATTTGGAGGGAACTAATGAAAAACTGTTTTTT. Translated: CASSYNLEGTNEKLFF.

The chain carries TRBV10-3 and TRBJ2-2; a possible D gene is TRBD1 (5 bases). The CDR3 extends over 16 amino acids. Trimming stripped 1 base from V and 0 bases from J, with 9 bases between. Germline loops: CDR1 ENHRY, CDR2 SYGVKD. The CDR3: CAISEWTPANTGELFF. The CDR3 DNA is TGTGCCATCAGTGAGTGGACACCGGCGAACACCGGGGAGCTGTTTTTT.

The J gene is TRBJ2-1, the V gene TRBV18; 8 bases agree with TRBD2. The length of the CDR3 is 17 residues. The V gene end was trimmed by 2 bases and the J gene end by 4 bases; junction bases not matched to a gene: 10. Germline-derived CDR1 and CDR2 are KGHSH and LQKENI. CDR3 bases: TGTGCCAGCTCACCAAAGATGGCGGGAGGAACTTACAATGAGCAGTTCTTC. Its translation is CASSPKMAGGTYNEQFF.

V usage is TRBV7-2 and J usage is TRBJ1-5; tentatively, D is TRBD1 (5 bases). Trimming cost V 1 base and J 1 base, with 14 bases left between them. The germline V gene has CDR1 SGHTA and CDR2 FQGNSA. CDR3 length equals 17 residues. This chain's CDR3 is CASSLGRGLGSNQPQHF. CDR3 nucleotide sequence: TGTGCCAGCAGCTTAGGTCGGGGGTTGGGGAGCAATCAGCCCCAGCATTTT.

This clone was seen more than once but under ten times. For the CDR3, the DNA is TGTGCCAGCAGATCCGCGGGCTACGGTGAGCAGTACTTC. This codes for CASRSAGYGEQYF. The gene calls are TRBV28 and TRBJ2-7; a weak D match, TRBD2 (5 bases). With 6 bases removed from V and 7 bases from J, the gap between germline ends came to 16 bases. This CDR3 has 13 residues. Germline-derived CDR1 and CDR2 are MDHEN and SYDVKM.

This rearrangement joins TRBV11-3 to TRBJ2-3, with 8 bases matching TRBD2. The V gene's germline CDR1 is SGHNT and CDR2 YENEEA. The CDR3 is 18 amino acids. V shed 1 base, J shed 4 bases, and the junction held 13 bases outside the gene matches. CDR3 nucleotide sequence: TGTGCCAGCAGCTTAGGCGCGGGAGGAACGTCATCCGCAGATACGCAGTATTTT. Its translation is CASSLGAGGTSSADTQYF.

Here the CDR3 DNA reads TGTGCCAGCAGACCGGACAGGGGGCGCAGCGGGGAGCTGTTTTTT. As protein: CASRPDRGRSGELFF. The V and J genes are TRBV6-5 and TRBJ2-2, with 11 bases matching TRBD1. Germline V gives CDR1 MNHEY, CDR2 SVGAGI. Germline trimming cut 6 bases from V and 7 bases from J; bases unmatched to any gene: 7. The CDR3 is 15 residues long.

The count of this clone is one. The chain links TRBV7-6 to TRBJ2-1, with TRBD2 matching 7 bases. Germline assignment: CDR1 SGHVS and CDR2 FNYEAQ. V was pared by 0 bases and J by 7 bases, with 6 bases of the junction left unmatched. The CDR3 totals 15 residues. As DNA, the CDR3 is TGTGCCAGCAGCTTAGCGTGGGCTAGCGGTAATGAGCAGTTCTTC. Encoded protein: CASSLAWASGNEQFF.

This chain connects TRBV7-9 to TRBJ2-7; D gene uncertain. CDR3 length: 12 residues. V was clipped by 8 bases and J by 1 base, with 9 bases between them. Germline values: CDR1 SEHNR, CDR2 FQNEAQ (reference sequence). This chain's CDR3 is CASSSSSYEQYF. CDR3 nucleotides: TGTGCCAGCTCGTCTTCGTCCTACGAGCAGTACTTC.

The chain couples TRBV5-6 to TRBJ1-2, with TRBD1 matching 10 bases. CDR1 SGHDT and CDR2 YYEEEE come from the germline V gene. V was pared by 3 bases and J by 3 bases, with 8 bases of the junction left unmatched. The CDR3 contains 16 residues. DNA for the CDR3: TGTGCCAGCAGCTCTGAATCCGGGACAGGGGACTATGGCTACACCTTC. This encodes CASSSESGTGDYGYTF. Supplemented by reference TRBV5-6 and TRBJ1-2, the full variable domain reads DAGVTQSPTHLIKTRGQQVTLRCSPKSGHDTVSWYQQALGQGPQFIFQYYEEEERQRGNFPDRFSGHQFPNYSSELNVNALLLGDSALYLCASSSESGTGDYGYTFGSGTRLTVV.